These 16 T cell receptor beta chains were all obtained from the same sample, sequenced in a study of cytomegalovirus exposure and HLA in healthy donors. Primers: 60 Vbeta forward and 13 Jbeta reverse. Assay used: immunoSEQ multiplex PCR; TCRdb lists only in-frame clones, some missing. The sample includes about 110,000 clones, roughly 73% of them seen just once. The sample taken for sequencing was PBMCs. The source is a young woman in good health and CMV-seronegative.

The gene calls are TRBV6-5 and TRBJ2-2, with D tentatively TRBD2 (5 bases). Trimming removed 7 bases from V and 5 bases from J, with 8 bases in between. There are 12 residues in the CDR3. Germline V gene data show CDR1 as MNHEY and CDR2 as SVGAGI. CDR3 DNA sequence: TGTGCCAGCAACGGGGTGACCGGGGAGCTGTTTTTT. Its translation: CASNGVTGELFF.

CDR3 in DNA: TGCGCCAGCAGCCAGACTAAGAGGACTGAAGCTTTCTTT. Translation gives CASSQTKRTEAFF. The chain combines TRBV4-3 with TRBJ1-1; D unclear. The CDR3 loop spans 13 amino acids. V was shortened by 3 bases and J by 5 bases, with 10 bases between the two germline ends. CDR1 and CDR2 from the germline V gene are LGHNA and YSLEER.

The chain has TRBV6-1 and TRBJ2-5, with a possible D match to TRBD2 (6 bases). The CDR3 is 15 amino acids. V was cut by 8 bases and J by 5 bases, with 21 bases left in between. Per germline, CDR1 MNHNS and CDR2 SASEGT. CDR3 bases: TGTGCCAGCCGCCGACCCCAGGGAGGAGAGGAGACCCAGTACTTC. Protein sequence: CASRRPQGGEETQYF.

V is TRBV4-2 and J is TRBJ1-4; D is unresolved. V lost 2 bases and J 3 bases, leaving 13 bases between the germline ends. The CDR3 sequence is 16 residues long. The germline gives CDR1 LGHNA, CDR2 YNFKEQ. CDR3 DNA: TGTGCCAGCAGCCAACCCATGGGCCTGGCTAATGAAAAACTGTTTTTT. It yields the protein CASSQPMGLANEKLFF.

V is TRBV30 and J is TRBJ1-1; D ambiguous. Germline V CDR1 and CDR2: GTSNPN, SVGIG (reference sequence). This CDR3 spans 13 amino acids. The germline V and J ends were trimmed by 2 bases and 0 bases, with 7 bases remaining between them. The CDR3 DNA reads TGTGCCTGGAGTAATATAATGAACACTGAAGCTTTCTTT. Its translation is CAWSNIMNTEAFF.

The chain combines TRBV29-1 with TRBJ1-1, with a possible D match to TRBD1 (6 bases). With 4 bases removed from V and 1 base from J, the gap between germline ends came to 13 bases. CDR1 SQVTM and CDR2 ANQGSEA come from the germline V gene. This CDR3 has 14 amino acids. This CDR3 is CSVARQVANTEAFF. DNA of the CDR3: TGCAGCGTTGCGCGACAGGTGGCGAACACTGAAGCTTTCTTT. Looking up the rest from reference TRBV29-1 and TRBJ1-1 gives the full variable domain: SAVISQKPSRDICQRGTSLTIQCQVDSQVTMMFWYRQQPGQSLTLIATANQGSEATYESGFVIDKFPISRPNLTFSTLTVSNMSPEDSSIYLCSVARQVANTEAFFGQGTRLTVV.

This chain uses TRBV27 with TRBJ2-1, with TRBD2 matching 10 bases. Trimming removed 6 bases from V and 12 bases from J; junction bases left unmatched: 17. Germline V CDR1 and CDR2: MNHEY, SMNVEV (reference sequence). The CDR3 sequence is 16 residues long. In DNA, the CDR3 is TGTGCCAGCAGCCTAATGGCTAGCGGGAGAGGGGTGGCGCAGTTCTTC. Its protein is CASSLMASGRGVAQFF.

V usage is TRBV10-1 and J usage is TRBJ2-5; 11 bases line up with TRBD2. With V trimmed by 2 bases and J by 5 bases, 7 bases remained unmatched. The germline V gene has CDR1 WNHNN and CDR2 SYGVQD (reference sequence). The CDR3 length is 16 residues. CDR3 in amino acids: CASSETSGRARETQYF. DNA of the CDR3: TGCGCCAGCAGTGAGACTAGCGGGAGAGCCCGGGAGACCCAGTACTTC.

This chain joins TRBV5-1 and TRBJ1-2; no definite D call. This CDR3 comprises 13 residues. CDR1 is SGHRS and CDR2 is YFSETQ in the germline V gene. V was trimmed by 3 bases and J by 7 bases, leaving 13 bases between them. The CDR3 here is CASSSTVFSGYTF. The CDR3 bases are TGCGCCAGCAGCTCTACAGTTTTCTCTGGCTACACCTTC.

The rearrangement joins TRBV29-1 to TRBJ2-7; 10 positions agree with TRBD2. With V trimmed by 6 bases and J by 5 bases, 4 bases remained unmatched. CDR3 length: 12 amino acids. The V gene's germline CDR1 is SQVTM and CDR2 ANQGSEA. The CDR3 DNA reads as TGCAGCGTCATCACTAGCGGGGACGAGCAGTACTTC. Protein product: CSVITSGDEQYF.

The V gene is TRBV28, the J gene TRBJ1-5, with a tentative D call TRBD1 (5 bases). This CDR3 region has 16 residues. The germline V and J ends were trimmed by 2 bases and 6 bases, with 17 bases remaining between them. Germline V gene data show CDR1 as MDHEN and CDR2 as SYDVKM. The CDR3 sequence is CASSLPSPTGGQPQHF. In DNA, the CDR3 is TGTGCCAGCAGTTTACCGTCCCCAACCGGGGGTCAGCCCCAGCATTTT.

CDR3 DNA sequence: TGTGCCAGCAGTGATCTCGCAGGCTATGGCTACACCTTC. It specifies CASSDLAGYGYTF. The chain uses TRBV6-4 and TRBJ1-2, with D unresolved. V gave up 3 bases and J gave up 4 bases, with 9 bases separating them. The CDR3 extends over 13 amino acids. Germline V CDR1 and CDR2: MRHNA, SNTAGT.

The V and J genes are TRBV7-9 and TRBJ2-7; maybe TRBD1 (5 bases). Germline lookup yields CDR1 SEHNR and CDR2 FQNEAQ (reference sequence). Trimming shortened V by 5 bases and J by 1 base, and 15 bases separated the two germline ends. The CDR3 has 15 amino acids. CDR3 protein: CASSPFKDTSYEQYF. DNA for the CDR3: TGTGCCAGCAGCCCCTTCAAGGACACTTCCTACGAGCAGTACTTC. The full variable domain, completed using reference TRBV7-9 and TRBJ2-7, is DTGVSQNPRHKITKRGQNVTFRCDPISEHNRLYWYRQTLGQGPEFLTYFQNEAQLEKSRLLSDRFSAERPKGSFSTLEIQRTEQGDSAMYLCASSPFKDTSYEQYFGPGTRLTVT.

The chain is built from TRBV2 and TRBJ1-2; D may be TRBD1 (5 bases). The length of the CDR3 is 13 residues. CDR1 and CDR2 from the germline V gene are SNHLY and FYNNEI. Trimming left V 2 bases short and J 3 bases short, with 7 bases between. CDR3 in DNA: TGTGCCAGCAGTGAACGGGGGGACTATGGCTACACCTTC. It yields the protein CASSERGDYGYTF.

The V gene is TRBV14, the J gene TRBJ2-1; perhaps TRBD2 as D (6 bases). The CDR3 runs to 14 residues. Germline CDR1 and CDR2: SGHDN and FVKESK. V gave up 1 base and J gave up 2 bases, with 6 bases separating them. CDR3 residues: CASSQAGAYNEQFF. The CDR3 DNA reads TGTGCCAGCAGCCAAGCGGGAGCCTACAATGAGCAGTTCTTC.

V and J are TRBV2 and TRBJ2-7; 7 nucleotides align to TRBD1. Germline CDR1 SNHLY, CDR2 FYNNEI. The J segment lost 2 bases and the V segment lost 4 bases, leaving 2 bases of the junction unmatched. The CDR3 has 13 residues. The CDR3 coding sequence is TGTGCCAGCAGTGTGCAGGGGGCCTACGAGCAGTACTTC. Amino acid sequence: CASSVQGAYEQYF.